The T cell receptor (beta chain) described here comes from a study of shared clonotypes between healthy human individuals. Study-level information: CD4 naive cells filled three plates per donor, CD4 memory three, CD8 naive two and CD8 memory one.

Findings and limits, study-wide: A limitation of the genetic and exposure-history diversity represented arose from few donors. Non-shared clonotypes were found to have lower generation probabilities than the clonotypes that were shared by all four of the sorted-subset donors.

Germline CDR1 and CDR2: SEHNR and FQNEAQ (reference sequence). The length of the CDR3 is 14 residues. V shed 0 bases and J shed 8 bases, with 13 bases lying between them. In the study's own analysis: As immunoSEQ supplied junction-only sequences (without quality scores), filtering differed. Sequencing was performed with immunoSEQ multiplex PCR; in TCRdb, only in-frame clones are kept and a portion is missing. V and J calls and clone size are copied from that table; D and trimming were computed from the DNA. The sample yields approximately 1,000,000 clones, about four fifths seen once. Remarks on this clone: Its target is unknown.

Sequencing was done on a sample of memory CD4+ T cells from PBMCs. Subset given: CD45RA-negative fraction. The chain uses TRBV7-9 and TRBJ1-2; D uncertain. This TCR was recovered from a man aged 18 to 29 in good health. Some clones in this sample may be carry-over from other donors' samples. The DNA for the CDR3 is TGTGCCAGCAGCTTAGCAGGGAGGGTGGCAGGCTACACCTTC. This gives the protein CASSLAGRVAGYTF.